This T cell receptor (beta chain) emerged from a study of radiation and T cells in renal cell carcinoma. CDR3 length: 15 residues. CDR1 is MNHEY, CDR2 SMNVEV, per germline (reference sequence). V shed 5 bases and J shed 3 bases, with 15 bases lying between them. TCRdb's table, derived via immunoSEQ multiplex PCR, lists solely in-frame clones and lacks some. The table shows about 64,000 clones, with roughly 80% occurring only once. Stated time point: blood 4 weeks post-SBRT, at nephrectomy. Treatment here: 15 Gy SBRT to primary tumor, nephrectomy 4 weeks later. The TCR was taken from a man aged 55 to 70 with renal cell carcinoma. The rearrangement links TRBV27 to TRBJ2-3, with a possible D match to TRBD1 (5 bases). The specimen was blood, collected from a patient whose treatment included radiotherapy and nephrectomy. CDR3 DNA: TGTGCCAGCAGTAGGTTTCCTGACAGTACAGATACGCAGTATTTT. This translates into CASSRFPDSTDTQYF.